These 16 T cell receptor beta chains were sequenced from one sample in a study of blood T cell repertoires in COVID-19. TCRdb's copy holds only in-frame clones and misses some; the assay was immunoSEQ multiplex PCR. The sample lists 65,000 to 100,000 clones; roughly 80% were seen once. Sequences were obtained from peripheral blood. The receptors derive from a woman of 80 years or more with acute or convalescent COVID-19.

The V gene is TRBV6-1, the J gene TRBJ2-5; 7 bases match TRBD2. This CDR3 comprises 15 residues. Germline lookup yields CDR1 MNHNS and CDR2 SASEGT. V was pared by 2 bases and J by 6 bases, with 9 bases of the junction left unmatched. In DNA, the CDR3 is TGTGCCAGCAGTGAAATCTCTACTAGCGCCCAGACCCAGTACTTC. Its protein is CASSEISTSAQTQYF.

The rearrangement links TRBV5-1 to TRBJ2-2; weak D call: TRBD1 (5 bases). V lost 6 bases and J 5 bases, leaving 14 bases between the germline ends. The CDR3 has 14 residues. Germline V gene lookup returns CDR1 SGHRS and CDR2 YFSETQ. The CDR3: CASNEAGQTGELFF. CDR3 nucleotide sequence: TGCGCCAGCAATGAGGCAGGGCAGACCGGGGAGCTGTTTTTT.

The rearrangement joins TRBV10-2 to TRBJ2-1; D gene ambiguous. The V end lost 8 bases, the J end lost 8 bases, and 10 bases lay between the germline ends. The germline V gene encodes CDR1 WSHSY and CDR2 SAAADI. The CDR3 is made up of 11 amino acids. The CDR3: CASLRQDEQFF. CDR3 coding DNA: TGCGCCAGCCTTCGTCAGGATGAGCAGTTCTTC.

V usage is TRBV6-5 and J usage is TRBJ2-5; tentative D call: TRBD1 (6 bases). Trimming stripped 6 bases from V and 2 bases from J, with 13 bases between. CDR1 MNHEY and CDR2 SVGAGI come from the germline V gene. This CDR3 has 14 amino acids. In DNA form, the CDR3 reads TGTGCCAGCAGGACCGGGACAACTCAAGAGACCCAGTACTTC. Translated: CASRTGTTQETQYF.

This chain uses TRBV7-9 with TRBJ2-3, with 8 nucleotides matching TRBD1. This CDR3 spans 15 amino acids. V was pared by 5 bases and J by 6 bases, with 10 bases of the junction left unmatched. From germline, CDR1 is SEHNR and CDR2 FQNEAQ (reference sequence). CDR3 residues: CASSPWQGAPDTQYF. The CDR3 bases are TGTGCCAGCAGCCCATGGCAGGGGGCACCGGATACGCAGTATTTT.

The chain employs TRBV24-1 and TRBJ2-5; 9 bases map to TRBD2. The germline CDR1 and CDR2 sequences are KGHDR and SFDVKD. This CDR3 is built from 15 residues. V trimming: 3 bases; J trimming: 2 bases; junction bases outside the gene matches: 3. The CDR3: CATSDPSGDQETQYF. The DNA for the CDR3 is TGTGCCACCAGTGATCCTAGCGGGGATCAAGAGACCCAGTACTTC.

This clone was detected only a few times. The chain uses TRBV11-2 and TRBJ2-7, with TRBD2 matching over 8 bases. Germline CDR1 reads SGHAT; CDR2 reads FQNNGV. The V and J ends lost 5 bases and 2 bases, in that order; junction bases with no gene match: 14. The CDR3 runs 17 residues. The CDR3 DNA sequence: TGTGCCAGCAGCCGACAGTCCGGGAGGGCCTTACCCTACGAGCAGTACTTC. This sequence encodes CASSRQSGRALPYEQYF. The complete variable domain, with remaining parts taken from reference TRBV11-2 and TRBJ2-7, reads EAGVAQSPRYKIIEKRQSVAFWCNPISGHATLYWYQQILGQGPKLLIQFQNNGVVDDSQLPKDRFSAERLKGVDSTLKIQPAKLEDSAVYLCASSRQSGRALPYEQYFGPGTRLTVT.

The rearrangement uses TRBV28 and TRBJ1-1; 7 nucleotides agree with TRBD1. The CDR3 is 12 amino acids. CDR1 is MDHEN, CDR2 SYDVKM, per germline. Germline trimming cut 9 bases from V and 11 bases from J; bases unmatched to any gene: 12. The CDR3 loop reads CASLVPGGRAFF. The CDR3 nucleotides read TGTGCCAGTTTGGTTCCAGGGGGACGGGCTTTCTTT.

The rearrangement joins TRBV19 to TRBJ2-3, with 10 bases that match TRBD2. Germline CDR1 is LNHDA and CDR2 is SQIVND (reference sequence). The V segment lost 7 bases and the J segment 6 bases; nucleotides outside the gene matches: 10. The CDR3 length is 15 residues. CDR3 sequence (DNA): TGTGCCAGTAATCGGGCTAGCGGGGGTGCGGATACGCAGTATTTT. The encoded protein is CASNRASGGADTQYF.

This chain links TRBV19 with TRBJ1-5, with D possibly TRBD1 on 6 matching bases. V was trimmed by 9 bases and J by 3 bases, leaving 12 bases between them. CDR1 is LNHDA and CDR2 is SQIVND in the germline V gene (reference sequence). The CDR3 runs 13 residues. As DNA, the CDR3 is TGTGCCAGCGGGGACACATCCAATCAGCCCCAGCATTTT. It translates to CASGDTSNQPQHF. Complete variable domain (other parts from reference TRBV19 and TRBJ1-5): DGGITQSPKYLFRKEGQNVTLSCEQNLNHDAMYWYRQDPGQGLRLIYYSQIVNDFQKGDIAEGYSVSREKKESFPLTVTSAQKNPTAFYLCASGDTSNQPQHFGDGTRLSIL.

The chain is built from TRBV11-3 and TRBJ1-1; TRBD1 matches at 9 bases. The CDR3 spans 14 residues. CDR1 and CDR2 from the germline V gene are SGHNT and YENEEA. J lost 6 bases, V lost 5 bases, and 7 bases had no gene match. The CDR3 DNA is TGTGCCAGCAGCCCGGGACAGGGTAGAGCTGAAGCTTTCTTT. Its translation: CASSPGQGRAEAFF.

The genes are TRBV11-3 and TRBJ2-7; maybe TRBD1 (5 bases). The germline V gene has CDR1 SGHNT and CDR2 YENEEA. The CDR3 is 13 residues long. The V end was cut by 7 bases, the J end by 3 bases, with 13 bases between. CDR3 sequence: CASNGQGLYEQYF. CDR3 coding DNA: TGTGCCAGCAACGGGCAGGGCCTCTACGAGCAGTACTTC.

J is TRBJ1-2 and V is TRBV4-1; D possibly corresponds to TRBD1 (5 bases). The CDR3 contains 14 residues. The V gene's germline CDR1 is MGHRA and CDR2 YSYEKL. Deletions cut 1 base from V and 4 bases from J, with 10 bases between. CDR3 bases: TGCGCCAGCAGCCAAGTCAGGGAGGGCTATGGCTACACCTTC. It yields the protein CASSQVREGYGYTF.

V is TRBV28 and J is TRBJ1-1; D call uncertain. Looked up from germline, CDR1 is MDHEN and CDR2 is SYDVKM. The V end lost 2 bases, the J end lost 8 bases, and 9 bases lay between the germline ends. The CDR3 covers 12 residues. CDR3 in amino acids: CASSLIRREAFF. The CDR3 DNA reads TGTGCCAGCAGTTTAATTAGGCGGGAAGCTTTCTTT.

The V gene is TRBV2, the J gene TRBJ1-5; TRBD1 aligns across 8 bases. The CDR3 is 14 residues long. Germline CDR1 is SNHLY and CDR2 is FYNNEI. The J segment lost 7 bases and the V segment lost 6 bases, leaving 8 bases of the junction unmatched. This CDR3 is CASSGQGGLQPQHF. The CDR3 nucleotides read TGTGCCAGCAGCGGACAGGGTGGGCTCCAGCCCCAGCATTTT.

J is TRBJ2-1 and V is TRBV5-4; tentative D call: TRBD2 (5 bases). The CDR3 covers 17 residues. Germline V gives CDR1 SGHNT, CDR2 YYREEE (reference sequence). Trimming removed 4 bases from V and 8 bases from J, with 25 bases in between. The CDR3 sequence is CASSPLLQAVEGDEQFF. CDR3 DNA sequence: TGTGCCAGCAGCCCCCTGCTCCAGGCGGTCGAGGGCGATGAGCAGTTCTTC.